Below are 17 T cell receptor beta chains sequenced from a single sample in a study of blood T cell repertoires in COVID-19. Sequencing used immunoSEQ multiplex PCR; TCRdb keeps in-frame clones, though not all of them. Of about 52,000 clones detected, more than 75% appear once; the ten largest clones hold just under 25%. Sequences were obtained from peripheral blood. Source of these receptors: a woman at least 80 years old with acute or convalescent COVID-19.

This clone was seen once. The rearrangement uses TRBV28 and TRBJ1-1; TRBD1 matches at 9 bases. CDR1 is MDHEN and CDR2 is SYDVKM in the germline V gene. The V and J ends lost 6 bases and 0 bases, in that order; junction bases with no gene match: 5. The CDR3 runs 15 residues. CDR3 nucleotides: TGTGCCAGCAGGACCGGGACAGGGATGAACACTGAAGCTTTCTTT. Translation gives CASRTGTGMNTEAFF. The full variable domain, its missing parts supplied by reference TRBV28 and TRBJ1-1, is DVKVTQSSRYLVKRTGEKVFLECVQDMDHENMFWYRQDPGLGLRLIYFSYDVKMKEKGDIPEGYSVSREKKERFSLILESASTNQTSMYLCASRTGTGMNTEAFFGQGTRLTVV.

The J gene is TRBJ1-6, the V gene TRBV28; TRBD1 aligns across 7 bases. The J segment lost 7 bases and the V segment lost 4 bases, leaving 7 bases of the junction unmatched. The CDR3 is 15 residues long. Germline V gene lookup returns CDR1 MDHEN and CDR2 SYDVKM. The CDR3 is CASSWGQRSNSPLHF. DNA for the CDR3: TGTGCCAGCAGTTGGGGACAGCGGTCGAATTCACCCCTCCACTTT.

This chain connects TRBV27 to TRBJ2-1; 7 positions match TRBD1. The CDR3 is 15 amino acids. Germline V gene lookup returns CDR1 MNHEY and CDR2 SMNVEV (reference sequence). Trimming cost V 5 bases and J 4 bases; bases outside gene matches: 8. CDR3 bases: TGTGCCAGCAGTAGATGGACAGGAGAGTACAATGAGCAGTTCTTC. It is translated as CASSRWTGEYNEQFF.

This clone was picked up one time. This chain links TRBV11-3 with TRBJ1-1; TRBD1 agrees at 7 bases. Germline V gene sequence: CDR1 SGHNT, CDR2 YENEEA. The CDR3 is 16 amino acids. The trim removed 2 bases at V and 0 bases at J, leaving 6 bases unmatched. The CDR3 protein is CASSLIPQGVNTEAFF. The CDR3 nucleotides are TGTGCCAGCAGCTTAATACCTCAGGGGGTGAACACTGAAGCTTTCTTT.

The sample holds one count of this clone. The chain combines TRBV5-4 with TRBJ2-5; D gene uncertain. This CDR3 has 14 residues. CDR1 and CDR2 (germline): SGHNT, YYREEE (reference sequence). Trimming took off 2 bases at V and 0 bases at J, with 8 bases between the two ends. CDR3 DNA sequence: TGTGCCAGCAGCTTTCTTCCGGACCAAGAGACCCAGTACTTC. Protein sequence: CASSFLPDQETQYF.

This clone was recorded once. The rearrangement joins TRBV5-5 to TRBJ1-1; TRBD1 might be the D (6 bases). Trimming removed 4 bases from V and 3 bases from J, with 19 bases in between. The CDR3 contains 16 residues. The germline CDR1 and CDR2 sequences are SGHKS and YYEKEE (reference sequence). In DNA, the CDR3 is TGTGCCAGCAGCCAGCAGGGGAACCGAGGGTACACTGAAGCTTTCTTT. Translating gives CASSQQGNRGYTEAFF.

V usage is TRBV13 and J usage is TRBJ2-6, with TRBD1 identical over 8 bases. The ends lost 2 bases at V and 1 base at J; junction bases unmatched: 7. Germline V CDR1 and CDR2: PRHDT, FYEKMQ (reference sequence). The CDR3 has 18 amino acids. The CDR3 nucleotides read TGTGCCAGCAGCTTAATGGGACAGGCCCCGTCTGGGGCCAACGTCCTGACTTTC. The encoded protein is CASSLMGQAPSGANVLTF.

The CDR3 region has the DNA TGTGCAAGTCGCTTAGGCATTCCAGCGGGAGCTATGGATACGCAGTATTTT. As protein: CASRLGIPAGAMDTQYF. The chain recombines TRBV12-2 with TRBJ2-3; the table's D call, TRBD2, was not checked against the DNA. TRBV12-2 is a pseudogene. The CDR3 has 17 amino acids.

This clone was observed a few times. The CDR3 is CASSPGQGFGYTF. The CDR3 bases are TGTGCCAGCAGCCCGGGACAGGGGTTTGGCTACACCTTC. V and J are TRBV9 and TRBJ1-2; 10 positions match TRBD1. V shed 4 bases, J shed 7 bases, and the junction held 4 bases outside the gene matches. This CDR3 is built from 13 residues. The germline CDR1 and CDR2 sequences are SGDLS and YYNGEE. The full variable domain, its missing parts supplied by reference TRBV9 and TRBJ1-2, is DSGVTQTPKHLITATGQRVTLRCSPRSGDLSVYWYQQSLDQGLQFLIQYYNGEERAKGNILERFSAQQFPDLHSELNLSSLELGDSALYFCASSPGQGFGYTFGSGTRLTVV.

The CDR3 loop reads CASSEGGSDYGYTF. Written as DNA, the CDR3 is TGTGCCAGCAGTGAAGGAGGCAGCGACTATGGCTACACCTTC. The genes are TRBV6-1 and TRBJ1-2; D call uncertain. Looked up from germline, CDR1 is MNHNS and CDR2 is SASEGT. Trimming left V 1 base short and J 3 bases short, with 9 bases between. The CDR3 sequence is 14 residues long.

The V gene is TRBV11-2, the J gene TRBJ1-4; 9 nucleotides match TRBD1. This CDR3 comprises 17 residues. With 5 bases clipped from V and 8 bases from J, the junction kept 15 bases outside the gene matches. Germline V gene lookup returns CDR1 SGHAT and CDR2 FQNNGV. DNA of the CDR3: TGTGCCAGCAGCCTGGCTAGGGGACAGGGCATTAACGAAAAACTGTTTTTT. It specifies CASSLARGQGINEKLFF. Full variable domain (missing parts from reference TRBV11-2 and TRBJ1-4): EAGVAQSPRYKIIEKRQSVAFWCNPISGHATLYWYQQILGQGPKLLIQFQNNGVVDDSQLPKDRFSAERLKGVDSTLKIQPAKLEDSAVYLCASSLARGQGINEKLFFGSGTQLSVL.

The rearrangement joins TRBV7-9 to TRBJ2-6; D is possibly TRBD2 (6 bases). The CDR3 is 14 amino acids. V was shortened by 4 bases and J by 8 bases, with 12 bases between the two germline ends. Per the germline V gene, CDR1 is SEHNR and CDR2 is FQNEAQ (reference sequence). CDR3 DNA: TGTGCCAGCAGCTACTCCGGGACTTCCAACGTCCTGACTTTC. Its protein product is CASSYSGTSNVLTF.

The CDR3 DNA reads TGCGCCAGCAGCACCTCGGGACTAGCGGGAGGGCAGCAGTACGTC. Protein product: CASSTSGLAGGQQYV. The V gene is TRBV5-1, the J gene TRBJ2-7, with 16 bases aligning to TRBD2. The CDR3 loop spans 15 amino acids. Germline loops: CDR1 SGHRS, CDR2 YFSETQ. The V gene end was trimmed by 4 bases and the J gene end by 8 bases; junction bases not matched to a gene: 6.

This clone showed up just once. This rearrangement joins TRBV19 to TRBJ2-5, with 8 bases matching TRBD2. CDR1 is LNHDA and CDR2 is SQIVND in the germline V gene (reference sequence). The trim removed 5 bases at V and 1 base at J, leaving 12 bases unmatched. This CDR3 contains 17 residues. CDR3 bases: TGTGCCAGTAGTCAAGGACTAGCCCTTATCCTCCAAGAGACCCAGTACTTC. Amino acids: CASSQGLALILQETQYF.

This clone was picked up one time. The rearrangement links TRBV18 to TRBJ2-7, with 8 positions matching TRBD1. Germline loops: CDR1 KGHSH, CDR2 LQKENI. The CDR3 runs to 14 residues. Trimming removed 3 bases from V and 5 bases from J; junction bases left unmatched: 6. This CDR3 is CASSPKDRGHEQYV. CDR3 nucleotides: TGTGCCAGCTCACCGAAAGACAGGGGCCACGAGCAGTACGTC.

The rearrangement links TRBV19 to TRBJ2-5, with 9 bases matching TRBD2. V shed 4 bases and J 1 base; nucleotides not matched to a gene: 1. The CDR3 runs to 14 residues. Germline V gives CDR1 LNHDA, CDR2 SQIVND (reference sequence). The DNA of the CDR3 is TGTGCCAGTAGTACTAGCGGGGCCCAAGAGACCCAGTACTTC. Its protein is CASSTSGAQETQYF.

The rearrangement links TRBV10-3 to TRBJ1-4, with D unclear. V was trimmed by 6 bases and J by 6 bases, leaving 11 bases between them. Germline CDR1 ENHRY, CDR2 SYGVKD. This CDR3 comprises 13 residues. The DNA for the CDR3 is TGTGCCATCAGGGGCAAGAGGGATGAAAAACTGTTTTTT. This codes for CAIRGKRDEKLFF.